This T cell receptor (beta chain) was identified in a study of technical replicates of blood from a handful of donors. The CDR3 covers 13 residues. With 2 bases removed from V and 4 bases from J, the gap between germline ends came to 6 bases. Germline values: CDR1 SGHVS, CDR2 FQNEAQ. Assay: immunoSEQ multiplex PCR; the TCRdb copy retains only in-frame clones and omits some. The sample consists of about 97,000 clones, around 96% of them appearing once. This sequence originates from a human donor in good health. The source material was T cells isolated from PBMCs. The chain links TRBV7-8 to TRBJ2-1; D remains ambiguous. DNA of the CDR3: TGTGCCAGCAGCTTATCACAGTACAATGAGCAGTTCTTC. Translated, it gives CASSLSQYNEQFF. The full variable domain, completed using reference TRBV7-8 and TRBJ2-1, is GAGVSQSPRYKVAKRGQDVALRCDPISGHVSLFWYQQALGQGPEFLTYFQNEAQLDKSGLPSDRFFAERPEGSVSTLKIQRTQQEDSAVYLCASSLSQYNEQFFGPGTRLTVL.